These 12 T cell receptor beta chains originate from one sample sequenced in a study of CD4+ T cells in melanoma. Sequencing used immunoSEQ multiplex PCR; TCRdb keeps in-frame clones, though not all of them. The profile shows 7,500 to 10,000 clones, around 79% of them singletons. Material: cells from a culture (not recorded whether cultured in vitro). These receptors were obtained from a human donor with melanoma.

The rearrangement uses TRBV3-1 (or the pseudogene TRBV3-2) and TRBJ1-6, with TRBD1 matching 7 bases. The V gene's germline CDR1 is LGHDT and CDR2 YNNKEL (reference sequence). There are 14 residues in the CDR3. The trim removed 5 bases at V and 10 bases at J, leaving 8 bases unmatched. CDR3 loop: CASSARQGTSPLHF. In DNA, the CDR3 is TGTGCCAGCAGCGCCCGACAGGGAACGTCACCCCTCCACTTT.

The genes are TRBV30 and TRBJ1-2; 8 positions match TRBD1. This CDR3 comprises 17 residues. V was pared by 0 bases and J by 8 bases, with 17 bases of the junction left unmatched. Germline V gene data show CDR1 as GTSNPN and CDR2 as SVGIG (reference sequence). CDR3 bases: TGTGCCTGGAGTGTGCCGGGACAGGTGCATGCCAGGGGCGGCTACACCTTC. Translating it yields CAWSVPGQVHARGGYTF.

In its sample, this clone was seen a few times. The V call is TRBV5-6, the J call TRBJ2-3; no reliable D call. Trimming shortened V by 1 base and J by 12 bases, and 12 bases separated the two germline ends. Germline lookup yields CDR1 SGHDT and CDR2 YYEEEE. CDR3 length equals 12 residues. This CDR3 is CASSLIRQIQYF. For the CDR3, the DNA is TGTGCCAGCAGCTTGATCAGACAAATACAGTATTTT.

Sample share makes this clone medium-sized. The gene calls are TRBV5-6 and TRBJ1-1; TRBD1 agrees at 8 bases. From germline, CDR1 is SGHDT and CDR2 YYEEEE. This CDR3 has 14 residues. The trim removed 0 bases at V and 5 bases at J, leaving 3 bases unmatched. The CDR3 spells CASSLAGGVTEAFF. The CDR3 DNA sequence: TGTGCCAGCAGCTTGGCAGGGGGCGTGACTGAAGCTTTCTTT.

J is TRBJ2-7 and V is TRBV9, with 8 nucleotides matching TRBD2. Looked up from germline, CDR1 is SGDLS and CDR2 is YYNGEE. The CDR3 is 15 residues long. Unmatched junction bases numbered 7, after V lost 3 bases and J lost 2 bases. In nucleotides, the CDR3 is TGTGCCAGCAGCGAGAGGGGACTAGACGCCTACGAGCAGTACTTC. Its translation: CASSERGLDAYEQYF.

The chain combines TRBV19 with TRBJ1-6, with 7 bases identical to TRBD1. CDR3 length equals 13 residues. Germline V gene sequence: CDR1 LNHDA, CDR2 SQIVND (reference sequence). The trim removed 5 bases at V and 10 bases at J, leaving 5 bases unmatched. CDR3 nucleotide sequence: TGTGCCAGTAGTGAAACAGGGGAATCACCCCTCCACTTT. This translates into CASSETGESPLHF.

This clone has only one observation. This chain links TRBV15 with TRBJ1-6; unclear D gene. V was cut by 0 bases and J by 8 bases, with 17 bases left in between. Germline loops: CDR1 LNHNV, CDR2 YYDKDF (reference sequence). The CDR3 is 17 residues long. Here the CDR3 DNA reads TGTGCCACCAGCAGAGAATCCCCCGGAAACCGTTATTCACCCCTCCACTTT. Amino acid sequence: CATSRESPGNRYSPLHF.

J is TRBJ1-2 and V is TRBV11-3, with D uncertain. CDR3 length: 14 amino acids. Germline values: CDR1 SGHNT, CDR2 YENEEA. V was shortened by 5 bases and J by 2 bases, with 12 bases between the two germline ends. CDR3 nucleotide sequence: TGTGCCAGCAGCCGCGTCCAGGTAAACTATGGCTACACCTTC. It translates to CASSRVQVNYGYTF.

The chain carries TRBV6-4 and TRBJ2-3; 10 bases align to TRBD2. Germline CDR1 and CDR2: MRHNA and SNTAGT. V shed 3 bases and J 6 bases; nucleotides not matched to a gene: 9. The CDR3 has 16 residues. CDR3 bases: TGTGCCAGCAGTGATATAGCTAGCGGGGGACCCGATACGCAGTATTTT. Translating gives CASSDIASGGPDTQYF.

This clone was seen only once. This sequence joins TRBV27 and TRBJ2-1; D unresolved. CDR1 and CDR2 from the germline V gene are MNHEY and SMNVEV (reference sequence). The V end was cut by 7 bases, the J end by 1 base, with 2 bases between. CDR3 length equals 11 residues. The CDR3: CASTSYNEQFF. The CDR3 coding sequence is TGTGCCAGCACTTCCTACAATGAGCAGTTCTTC.

The chain links TRBV6-5 to TRBJ1-1; no definite D call. Germline CDR1 is MNHEY and CDR2 is SVGAGI. The germline V and J ends were trimmed by 2 bases and 6 bases, with 10 bases remaining between them. The CDR3 has 13 residues. Here the CDR3 reads CASSYGRLAEAFF. The CDR3 nucleotides read TGTGCCAGCAGTTACGGTAGGTTGGCTGAAGCTTTCTTT.

This clone was detected only a few times. The chain carries TRBV5-4 and TRBJ1-1; 10 positions match TRBD1. With 0 bases clipped from V and 6 bases from J, the junction kept 8 bases outside the gene matches. Looked up from germline, CDR1 is SGHNT and CDR2 is YYREEE (reference sequence). The CDR3 is 16 amino acids. CDR3: CASSLEVTGGGAEAFF. The CDR3 nucleotides are TGTGCCAGCAGCTTGGAGGTGACAGGGGGCGGCGCTGAAGCTTTCTTT.